This TCR beta chain was retrieved from a study of blood T cells in healthy people across ages. The study's findings and limits: No conclusive comparison of naive versus antigen-experienced cells was possible with unsorted PBMCs. Naive T cell percentage showed a strong correlation with TCR beta diversity.

The CDR3 spans 13 residues. Germline lookup yields CDR1 MDHEN and CDR2 SYDVKM. Remarks on this clonotype: Its antigen is currently unknown. An end of the junction differs from the germline gene, which may be a read error.

The use of a sample-barcoded 5' primer and a J-beta primer mix characterized a second PCR of roughly 6 to 11 cycles. TCRdb re-derived calls from the 5' RACE reads in MiXCR, one entry per CDR3 protein. The sample records approximately 770,000 distinct CDR3 sequences, 58% being singletons. The sequence was collected from a man aged 30-40 years in good health. This chain connects TRBV28 to TRBJ2-6, with D perhaps TRBD1 (5 bases). The sequencing input was blood. The CDR3 DNA follows: TGTGCCGGTCGTCAGGTTGGGGCCGACGTCCTGACTTTC. This codes for CAGRQVGADVLTF. Supplemented by reference TRBV28 and TRBJ2-6, the full variable domain reads DVKVTQSSRYLVKRTGEKVFLECVQDMDHENMFWYRQDPGLGLRLIYFSYDVKMKEKGDIPEGYSVSREKKERFSLILESASTNQTSMYLCAGRQVGADVLTFGAGSRLTVL.